These 18 T cell receptor beta chains were sequenced from one sample in a study of CD8+CD57+ T cells in acquired aplastic anemia. Genomic DNA was employed as the template in profiling TCR beta VDJ and CDR3. A single record per CDR3 protein comes from TCRdb applying MiXCR to the reads. The repertoire has about 160,000 distinct CDR3 sequences, around 75% of them found once; the top ten carry 35% to 50%. Sequenced patients had shown CD8+CD57+ cell expansion by flow cytometry. The sequenced sample was sorted CD4+, CD8+, or CD8+CD57+ T cells (not recorded which) from PBMCs. The receptors here all came from a human donor with aplastic anemia.

This chain uses TRBV7-9 with TRBJ2-1; D not certain. The germline gives CDR1 SEHNR, CDR2 FQNEAQ (reference sequence). The CDR3 loop spans 12 amino acids. V was cut by 9 bases and J by 9 bases, with 15 bases left in between. CDR3 residues: CASSSLFGEQFF. CDR3 bases: TGTGCCAGTAGTTCACTCTTTGGTGAGCAGTTCTTC.

V is TRBV2 and J is TRBJ1-2; D remains ambiguous. CDR3 length equals 11 residues. Trimming pared 4 bases from V and 6 bases from J, leaving 6 bases between. Germline-derived CDR1 and CDR2 are SNHLY and FYNNEI. The CDR3 protein is CASSVFDGYTF. Written as DNA, the CDR3 is TGTGCCAGCAGTGTATTCGATGGCTACACCTTC.

The chain uses TRBV25-1 and TRBJ2-5, with TRBD2 matching 11 bases. Germline V gene sequence: CDR1 MGHDK, CDR2 SYGVNS. The CDR3 is made up of 16 amino acids. The junction had 8 bases not matched to a gene; V was cut back by 5 bases and J by 3 bases. CDR3 in DNA: TGTGCCAGCAGTTACATTCCACTAGCGGGAGAAGAGACCCAGTACTTC. Protein sequence: CASSYIPLAGEETQYF.

The J gene is TRBJ1-1, the V gene TRBV29-1; TRBD1 aligns across 8 bases. V lost 3 bases and J lost 6; bases outside the gene matches: 6. The CDR3 length is 13 residues. The V gene's germline CDR1 is SQVTM and CDR2 ANQGSEA. This chain's CDR3 is CSVDRDRGSEAFF. The CDR3 bases are TGCAGCGTTGACCGCGACAGGGGATCTGAAGCTTTCTTT.

The rearrangement links TRBV7-9 to TRBJ2-7; the D is unclear. The CDR3 has 14 residues. Germline V gene lookup returns CDR1 SEHNR and CDR2 FQNEAQ (reference sequence). Trimming cost V 0 bases and J 2 bases, with 8 bases left between them. CDR3 DNA: TGTGCCAGCAGCTTAGCGGTCACTACCTACGAGCAGTACTTC. It yields the protein CASSLAVTTYEQYF.

The chain links TRBV7-2 to TRBJ2-7; a possible D gene is TRBD1 (5 bases). The CDR3 loop spans 13 amino acids. Trimming removed 4 bases at V and 2 bases at J, with 9 bases between. Germline V gene lookup returns CDR1 SGHTA and CDR2 FQGNSA. The CDR3: CASSSAGPYEQYF. Here the CDR3 DNA reads TGTGCCAGCAGCTCGGCAGGGCCCTACGAGCAGTACTTC.

This clonotype was recorded only once. This chain links TRBV7-2 with TRBJ2-7; 13 nucleotides line up with TRBD2. Losses at the gene ends were 7 bases for V and 6 bases for J; bases not matched to a gene: 3. Germline CDR1 is SGHTA and CDR2 is FQGNSA. The CDR3 totals 13 residues. In nucleotides, the CDR3 is TGTGCCAGCAATGGACTAGCGGGAGCCGAGCAGTACTTC. It encodes CASNGLAGAEQYF.

The chain has TRBV29-1 and TRBJ2-7; D is unresolved. Trimming left V 7 bases short and J 3 bases short, with 10 bases between. The CDR3 length is 11 residues. CDR1 is SQVTM, CDR2 ANQGSEA, per germline. CDR3 sequence reads: CSGQKNYEQYF. The CDR3 DNA follows: TGCAGCGGGCAGAAGAACTACGAGCAGTACTTC.

This clonotype was observed a single time. The CDR3 DNA reads as TGTGCCAGCAGCGACACAGAAGGGACTAGCGGGAGATTCCAAGAGACCCAGTACTTC. Its translation: CASSDTEGTSGRFQETQYF. V is TRBV2 and J is TRBJ2-5, with 14 positions matching TRBD2. The V segment lost 6 bases and the J segment 1 base; nucleotides outside the gene matches: 13. This CDR3 has 19 residues. Looked up from germline, CDR1 is SNHLY and CDR2 is FYNNEI.

Concerning this clonotype: One junction end disagrees with the germline gene, perhaps due to a read error. This chain links TRBV7-7 with TRBJ2-5, with D possibly being TRBD1 (6 bases). The CDR3 runs to 13 residues. The germline V gene encodes CDR1 SSHAT and CDR2 FNYEAQ (reference sequence). The CDR3 here is CASSKGGKETQYF. As DNA, the CDR3 is TGTGCTAGCAGCAAAGGGGGAAAAGAGACCCAGTACTTC. Variable domain in full (rest from reference TRBV7-7 and TRBJ2-5): GAGVSQSPRYKVTKRGQDVTLRCDPISSHATLYWYQQALGQGPEFLTYFNYEAQPDKSGLPSDRFSAERPEGSISTLTIQRTEQRDSAMYRCASSKGGKETQYFGPGTRLLVL.

Concerning this clonotype itself: Because the CDR3 is missing its conserved closing phenylalanine or tryptophan, this is likely a read error. The DNA is left out, because the CDR3 cannot be placed on it with certainty; the CDR3 is given as TCRdb lists it. V gene TRBV24-1 combines with J gene TRBJ2-1; the D call in the table, TRBD2, was not verified against the DNA. Both ends counted, the CDR3 spans 9 residues. Germline CDR1 KGHDR, CDR2 SFDVKD. The CDR3 region is CATRGREET.

This chain links TRBV29-1 with TRBJ1-1; 8 nucleotides agree with TRBD1. V shed 7 bases and J 5 bases; nucleotides not matched to a gene: 12. This CDR3 region has 14 residues. Looked up from germline, CDR1 is SQVTM and CDR2 is ANQGSEA. CDR3 DNA sequence: TGCAGCGCCCGCAGGGGGCCCTTGAGGACTGAAGCTTTCTTT. Translated, it gives CSARRGPLRTEAFF. The full variable domain, in which reference TRBV29-1 and TRBJ1-1 provide the parts outside the CDR3, is SAVISQKPSRDICQRGTSLTIQCQVDSQVTMMFWYRQQPGQSLTLIATANQGSEATYESGFVIDKFPISRPNLTFSTLTVSNMSPEDSSIYLCSARRGPLRTEAFFGQGTRLTVV.

The chain has TRBV7-9 and TRBJ2-2; 8 bases line up with TRBD1. The germline gives CDR1 SEHNR, CDR2 FQNEAQ (reference sequence). This CDR3 has 16 amino acids. The ends lost 2 bases at V and 5 bases at J; junction bases unmatched: 7. The CDR3 region is CASSLRPGGDTGELFF. As DNA, the CDR3 is TGTGCCAGCAGCTTACGGCCAGGGGGCGATACCGGGGAGCTGTTTTTT.

V is TRBV2 and J is TRBJ1-2; D is possibly TRBD1 (5 bases). The CDR3 extends over 14 amino acids. Germline CDR1 is SNHLY and CDR2 is FYNNEI. Deletions cut 5 bases from V and 2 bases from J, with 12 bases between. The CDR3 sequence: CASSFDRDNYGYTF. CDR3 DNA sequence: TGTGCCAGCAGTTTCGACAGAGACAACTATGGCTACACCTTC.

The chain joins TRBV25-1 to TRBJ2-1; possibly TRBD1 for D (5 bases). The CDR3 loop spans 13 amino acids. With 2 bases removed from V and 7 bases from J, the gap between germline ends came to 9 bases. CDR1 is MGHDK, CDR2 SYGVNS, per germline. CDR3 sequence: CASSEGARNEQFF. CDR3 in DNA: TGTGCCAGCAGTGAAGGGGCCCGAAATGAGCAGTTCTTC.

V and J are TRBV25-1 and TRBJ1-6; tentatively, D is TRBD1 (5 bases). Trimming removed 4 bases at V and 1 base at J, with 17 bases between. This CDR3 has 18 amino acids. CDR1 is MGHDK and CDR2 is SYGVNS in the germline V gene. The CDR3 nucleotides are TGTGCCAGCAGTGGAACAGGATCCAAAAATTCCTATAATTCACCCCTCCACTTT. Translating gives CASSGTGSKNSYNSPLHF.

This clonotype was picked up a small number of times. The chain uses TRBV6-9 and TRBJ2-2; 8 bases align to TRBD2. V gave up 6 bases and J gave up 3 bases; unmatched junction bases: 12. The germline V gene encodes CDR1 MNHGY and CDR2 SVAAGI. This CDR3 has 17 residues. The CDR3 coding sequence is TGTGCCAGCAGATCCTATCGTAGCGGGGCCGACACCGGGGAGCTGTTTTTT. This gives the protein CASRSYRSGADTGELFF.

V usage is TRBV7-9 and J usage is TRBJ2-5; the D gene is possibly TRBD2 (5 bases). Germline V CDR1 and CDR2: SEHNR, FQNEAQ (reference sequence). This CDR3 contains 15 residues. V was pared by 1 base and J by 4 bases, with 13 bases between. The CDR3 here is CASSLVVGGRETQYF. CDR3 sequence (DNA): TGTGCCAGCAGCTTAGTGGTTGGAGGTCGAGAGACCCAGTACTTC.